This T cell receptor (beta chain) was found in a study of breast tumors, draining lymph nodes, adjacent tissues. Study-level points and caveats: The lymph node origin of tumor T cells was framed as consistent with a hypothesis, not demonstrated.

With respect to this clonotype: Its specificity is unknown.

The lymph nodes were axillary draining lymph nodes from breast cancer patients. V was shortened by 2 bases and J by 1 base, with 9 bases between the two germline ends. The CDR3 spans 15 residues. Germline V gene lookup returns CDR1 LNHDA and CDR2 SQIVND (reference sequence). TCRdb used MiXCR to reprocess the multiplex PCR reads, holding one entry per CDR3 protein. The sample comprises about 230,000 distinct CDR3 sequences, about a third of which are singletons, and approximately 1.5% rests with the top ten. The sequenced material came from axillary lymph node tissue. The genes are TRBV19 and TRBJ1-5, with D maybe TRBD1 (5 bases). This clonotype was obtained from a female donor with breast cancer. Some clones in this sample may be carry-over from other donors' samples. CDR3 bases: TGTGCCAGTAGTATAAGAGGGGCAAGCAATCAGCCCCAGCATTTT. Amino acid sequence: CASSIRGASNQPQHF.